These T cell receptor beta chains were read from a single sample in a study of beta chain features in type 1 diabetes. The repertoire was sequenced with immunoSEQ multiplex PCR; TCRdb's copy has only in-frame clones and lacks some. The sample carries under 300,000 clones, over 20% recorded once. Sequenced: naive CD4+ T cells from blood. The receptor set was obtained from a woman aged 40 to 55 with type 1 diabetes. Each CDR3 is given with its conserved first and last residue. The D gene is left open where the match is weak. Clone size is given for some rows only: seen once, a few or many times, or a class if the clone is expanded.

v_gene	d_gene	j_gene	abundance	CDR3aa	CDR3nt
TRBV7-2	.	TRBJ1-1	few	CASSPMEDTEAFF	TGTGCCAGCAGCCCAATGGAGGACACTGAAGCTTTCTTT
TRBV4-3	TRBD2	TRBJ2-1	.	CASSLRLAGSYNEQFF	TGCGCCAGCAGCCTGAGACTAGCGGGATCGTACAATGAGCAGTTCTTC
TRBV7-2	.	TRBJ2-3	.	CASSLQEGPPDTQYF	TGTGCCAGCAGCCTTCAGGAAGGCCCCCCAGATACGCAGTATTTT
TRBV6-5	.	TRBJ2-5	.	CASSYSKGEETQYF	TGTGCCAGCAGTTACTCGAAAGGGGAAGAGACCCAGTACTTC
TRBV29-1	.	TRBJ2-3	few	CSVGPEGTDTQYF	TGCAGCGTTGGGCCCGAGGGCACAGATACGCAGTATTTT
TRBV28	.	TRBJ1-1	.	CAIEGTLNTEAFF	TGTGCCATTGAGGGGACTTTGAACACTGAAGCTTTCTTT
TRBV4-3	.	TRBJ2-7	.	CASSQGGMSSYEQYF	TGCGCCAGCAGCCAGGGCGGGATGAGCTCCTACGAGCAGTACTTC
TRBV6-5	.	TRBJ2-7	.	CASSYSRYLYEQYF	TGTGCCAGCAGTTACTCACGGTACCTCTACGAGCAGTACTTC
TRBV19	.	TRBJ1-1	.	CATVHRLDTEAFF	TGTGCCACCGTTCATCGACTAGACACTGAAGCTTTCTTT
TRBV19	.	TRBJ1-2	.	CATSWDTVRDYGYTF	TGTGCCACATCATGGGACACGGTCCGTGACTATGGCTACACCTTC
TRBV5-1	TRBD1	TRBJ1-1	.	CASSFGDRNTEAFF	TGCGCCAGCAGCTTCGGGGACAGAAACACTGAAGCTTTCTTT
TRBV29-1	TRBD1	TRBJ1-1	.	CSARDSPNTEAFF	TGCAGCGCCCGGGACAGCCCGAACACTGAAGCTTTCTTT
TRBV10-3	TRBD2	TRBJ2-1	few	CAISESGAGIVGNEQFF	TGTGCCATCAGTGAGTCAGGAGCGGGGATCGTGGGAAATGAGCAGTTCTTC
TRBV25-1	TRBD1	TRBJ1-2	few	CASKGRTGYGYTF	TGTGCCAGTAAAGGAAGGACAGGCTATGGCTACACCTTC
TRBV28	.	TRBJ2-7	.	CASTSPPGFFYEQYF	TGTGCCAGCACCTCCCCCCCGGGGTTTTTCTACGAGCAGTACTTC
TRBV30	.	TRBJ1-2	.	CAWSVPPRGYTF	TGTGCCTGGAGTGTACCTCCTCGGGGCTACACCTTC
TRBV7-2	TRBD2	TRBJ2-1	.	CASSVGLAQEQFF	TGTGCCAGCAGCGTAGGACTAGCTCAAGAGCAGTTCTTC
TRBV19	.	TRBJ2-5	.	CASSIGLEETQYF	TGTGCCAGTAGTATAGGACTAGAAGAGACCCAGTACTTC
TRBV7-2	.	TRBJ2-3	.	CASSPLQGRADTQYF	TGTGCCAGCAGCCCCCTGCAGGGGAGGGCAGATACGCAGTATTTT
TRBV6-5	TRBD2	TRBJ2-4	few	CASSRTSGSVDIQYF	TGTGCCAGCAGTCGGACTAGCGGGAGTGTGGACATTCAGTACTTC
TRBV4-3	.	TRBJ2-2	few	CASSQDGGATGELFF	TGCGCCAGCAGCCAAGATGGAGGGGCCACCGGGGAGCTGTTTTTT
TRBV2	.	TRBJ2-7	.	CASRREIGSYEQYF	TGTGCCAGCCGTAGGGAGATCGGCTCCTACGAGCAGTACTTC